These 13 T cell receptor beta chains came from one sample sequenced in a study of identical twins. Each CDR3 protein is one row after TCRdb ran MiXCR on the 5' RACE reads. The data hold about 530,000 distinct CDR3 sequences, with approximately 20% observed a single time. The same sample was also used in a study of yellow fever vaccine responses in identical twins.

Sample: CD4+ T cells sorted from blood. These receptors were collected from a woman in her late teens or twenties in good health.

This clonotype was detected a few times. The chain is built from TRBV2 and TRBJ1-5; D is ambiguous. The CDR3 is made up of 13 amino acids. Germline assignment: CDR1 SNHLY and CDR2 FYNNEI. V lost 0 bases, J lost 7 bases, and 7 bases lay in between. The CDR3 loop is CASSEAQGQPQHF. The CDR3 DNA follows: TGTGCCAGCAGTGAAGCGCAAGGGCAGCCCCAGCATTTT.

This clonotype was seen repeatedly, ten times or more. At one end, the junction sequence differs from germline, possibly due to a read error. The chain links TRBV5-1 to TRBJ2-1; 12 bases agree with TRBD2. This CDR3 has 15 amino acids. CDR1 and CDR2 from the germline V gene are SGHRS and YFSETQ. The CDR3 region is CASSLGLAGRNEQFF. The DNA of the CDR3 is TGTGCCAGCAGCCTCGGACTAGCGGGGCGAAATGAGCAGTTCTTC.

The chain combines TRBV12-3 or TRBV12-4 with TRBJ2-2; D gene unclear. This CDR3 region has 12 residues. V lost 2 bases to trimming and J lost 6 bases, with 4 bases between them. The CDR3 sequence is CASSLFSGELFF. In DNA, the CDR3 is TGTGCCAGCAGTTTATTTTCCGGGGAGCTGTTTTTT.

This clonotype was picked up a small number of times. This chain connects TRBV5-1 to TRBJ2-1, with D possibly TRBD1 on 5 matching bases. Germline values: CDR1 SGHRS, CDR2 YFSETQ. The CDR3 loop spans 17 amino acids. Trimming removed 0 bases at V and 2 bases at J, with 15 bases between. The CDR3 nucleotides read TGCGCCAGCAGCTTGGAGCGCAGGGTTTTAACCTACAATGAGCAGTTCTTC. Encoded protein: CASSLERRVLTYNEQFF.

The V gene is TRBV20-1, the J gene TRBJ2-3; D is uncertain. Trimming removed 7 bases from V and 2 bases from J, with 28 bases in between. The CDR3 is 18 amino acids. Looked up from germline, CDR1 is DFQATT and CDR2 is SNEGSKA (reference sequence). This chain's CDR3 is CSVSFSLGHNPLTDTQYF. The CDR3 nucleotides are TGCAGTGTCAGCTTTTCGCTCGGCCACAACCCACTCACAGATACGCAGTATTTT.

This chain joins TRBV14 and TRBJ2-1; D perhaps matches TRBD2 (5 bases). V gave up 5 bases and J gave up 15 bases, with 17 bases separating them. CDR3 length: 12 residues. Germline V lookup: CDR1 SGHDN, CDR2 FVKESK. CDR3 protein: CASSNLRESWFF. For the CDR3, the DNA is TGTGCCAGCAGCAACTTGAGGGAATCCTGGTTCTTC.

The rearrangement links TRBV5-1 to TRBJ2-1, with 7 bases aligning to TRBD2. Trimming took 2 bases from V and 7 from J; bases not matched to a gene: 3. The CDR3 loop spans 13 amino acids. The V gene's germline CDR1 is SGHRS and CDR2 YFSETQ. In nucleotides, the CDR3 is TGCGCCAGCAGCTTCACTAGCGAGAATGAGCAGTTCTTC. This encodes CASSFTSENEQFF. Drawing the rest from reference TRBV5-1 and TRBJ2-1, the complete variable domain is KAGVTQTPRYLIKTRGQQVTLSCSPISGHRSVSWYQQTPGQGLQFLFEYFSETQRNKGNFPGRFSGRQFSNSRSEMNVSTLELGDSALYLCASSFTSENEQFFGPGTRLTVL.

This clonotype was observed a handful of times. V is TRBV24-1 and J is TRBJ2-3; possibly TRBD1 for D (7 bases). V lost 9 bases to trimming and J lost 4 bases, with 13 bases between them. Per the germline V gene, CDR1 is KGHDR and CDR2 is SFDVKD. This CDR3 is 13 amino acids long. In DNA form, the CDR3 reads TGTGCCACCTCCAGGGGGGTCCCAGATACGCAGTATTTT. It yields the protein CATSRGVPDTQYF.

J is TRBJ2-6 and V is TRBV12-3 or TRBV12-4; the D is unclear. This CDR3 spans 15 amino acids. Trimming shortened V by 4 bases and J by 0 bases, and 7 bases separated the two germline ends. The DNA of the CDR3 is TGTGCCAGCAGTTCGCAGGACTCTGGGGCCAACGTCCTGACTTTC. It yields the protein CASSSQDSGANVLTF.

The chain joins TRBV20-1 to TRBJ2-3; D is unclear. CDR1 and CDR2 from the germline V gene are DFQATT and SNEGSKA (reference sequence). Trimming pared 6 bases from V and 2 bases from J, leaving 9 bases between. The CDR3 is 12 residues long. This CDR3 is CSAAGITDTQYF. The CDR3 coding sequence is TGCAGTGCGGCTGGAATCACAGATACGCAGTATTTT.

V usage is TRBV24-1 and J usage is TRBJ2-3; tentative D call: TRBD2 (7 bases). CDR3 length: 16 amino acids. V was cut by 4 bases and J by 6 bases, with 19 bases left in between. Germline V gives CDR1 KGHDR, CDR2 SFDVKD. In nucleotides, the CDR3 is TGTGCCACCAGTGAAGGGGGTTTGCGGGAGAGGGATACGCAGTATTTT. It is translated as CATSEGGLRERDTQYF.

In its sample, this clonotype was seen a few times. V and J are TRBV15 and TRBJ1-1; possibly TRBD1 for D (5 bases). The CDR3 runs to 13 residues. Trimming stripped 6 bases from V and 1 base from J, with 9 bases between. Germline CDR1 LNHNV, CDR2 YYDKDF (reference sequence). The CDR3 nucleotides read TGTGCCACCAGGACTGGGGGGAACACTGAAGCTTTCTTT. Encoded protein: CATRTGGNTEAFF. The entire variable domain, with the rest obtained from reference TRBV15 and TRBJ1-1, is as follows: DAMVIQNPRYQVTQFGKPVTLSCSQTLNHNVMYWYQQKSSQAPKLLFHYYDKDFNNEADTPDNFQSRRPNTSFCFLDIRSPGLGDTAMYLCATRTGGNTEAFFGQGTRLTVV.

The genes are TRBV20-1 and TRBJ1-5, with D possibly TRBD1 on 6 matching bases. V was clipped by 5 bases and J by 1 base, with 9 bases between them. Germline CDR1 DFQATT, CDR2 SNEGSKA (reference sequence). The CDR3 has 13 amino acids. This CDR3 is CSAFTGSNQPQHF. The CDR3 DNA follows: TGCAGTGCTTTCACAGGGAGCAATCAGCCCCAGCATTTT.